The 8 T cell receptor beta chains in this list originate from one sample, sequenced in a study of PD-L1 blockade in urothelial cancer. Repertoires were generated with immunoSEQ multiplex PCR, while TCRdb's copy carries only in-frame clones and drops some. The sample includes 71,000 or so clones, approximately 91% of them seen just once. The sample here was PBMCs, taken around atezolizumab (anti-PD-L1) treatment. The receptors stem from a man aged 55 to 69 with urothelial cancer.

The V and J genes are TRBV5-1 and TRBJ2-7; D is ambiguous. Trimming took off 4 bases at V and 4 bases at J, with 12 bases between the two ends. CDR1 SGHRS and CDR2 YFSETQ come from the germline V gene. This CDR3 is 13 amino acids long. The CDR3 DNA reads TGCGCCAGCAGCCCCCAGACTGGATACGAGCAGTACTTC. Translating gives CASSPQTGYEQYF.

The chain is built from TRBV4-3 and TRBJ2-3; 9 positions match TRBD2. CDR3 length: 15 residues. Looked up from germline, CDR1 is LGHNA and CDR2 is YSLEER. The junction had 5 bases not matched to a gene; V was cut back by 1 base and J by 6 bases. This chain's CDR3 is CASSQGSGSTDTQYF. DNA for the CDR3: TGCGCCAGCAGCCAAGGTAGCGGGAGTACTGATACGCAGTATTTT.

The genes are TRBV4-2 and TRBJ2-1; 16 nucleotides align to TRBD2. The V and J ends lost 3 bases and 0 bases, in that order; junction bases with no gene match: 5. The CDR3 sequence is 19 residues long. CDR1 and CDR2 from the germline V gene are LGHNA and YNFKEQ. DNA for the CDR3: TGTGCCAGCAGCCAGTCGGGACTAGCGGGGGGGAGCTCCTACAATGAGCAGTTCTTC. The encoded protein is CASSQSGLAGGSSYNEQFF.

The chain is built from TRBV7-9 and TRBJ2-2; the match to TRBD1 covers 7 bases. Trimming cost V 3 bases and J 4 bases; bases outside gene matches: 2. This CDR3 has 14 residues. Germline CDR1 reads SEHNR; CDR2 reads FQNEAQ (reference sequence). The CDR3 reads CASSFSGGTGELFF. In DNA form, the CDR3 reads TGTGCCAGCAGCTTCTCAGGGGGCACCGGGGAGCTGTTTTTT.

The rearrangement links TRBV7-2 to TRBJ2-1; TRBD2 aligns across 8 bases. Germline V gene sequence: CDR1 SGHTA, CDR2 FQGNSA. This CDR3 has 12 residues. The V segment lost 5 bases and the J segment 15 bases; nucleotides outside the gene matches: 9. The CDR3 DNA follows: TGTGCCAGCAGCGGACCGGGACTAGTCTTGTTCTTC. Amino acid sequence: CASSGPGLVLFF.

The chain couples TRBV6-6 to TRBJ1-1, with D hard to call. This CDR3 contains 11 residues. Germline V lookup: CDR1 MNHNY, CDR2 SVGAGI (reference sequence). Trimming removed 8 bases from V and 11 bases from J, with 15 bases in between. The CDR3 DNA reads TGTGCCAGCGATGTGGCAGGTAGGGCTTTCTTT. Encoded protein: CASDVAGRAFF.

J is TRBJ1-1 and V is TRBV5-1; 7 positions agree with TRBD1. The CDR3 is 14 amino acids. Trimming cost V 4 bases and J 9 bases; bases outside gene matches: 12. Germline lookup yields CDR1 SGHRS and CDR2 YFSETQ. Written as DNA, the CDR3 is TGCGCCAGCAGCCCGACAGGGATAACGTCGAAAGCTTTCTTT. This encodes CASSPTGITSKAFF.

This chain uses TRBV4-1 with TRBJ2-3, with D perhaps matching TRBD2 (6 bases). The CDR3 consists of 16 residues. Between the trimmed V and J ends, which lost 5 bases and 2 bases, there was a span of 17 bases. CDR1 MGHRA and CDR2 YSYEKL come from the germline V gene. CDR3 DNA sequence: TGCGCCAGCAGCATCTCCGGGACTCCACACACAGATACGCAGTATTTT. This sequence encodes CASSISGTPHTDTQYF.